This T cell receptor (beta chain) was sequenced for a study of T cell clonotyping in hematopoietic cell transplantation. Some clones are missing from TCRdb's copy, which holds only in-frame ones; the method was immunoSEQ multiplex PCR. This repertoire shows 15,000 to 20,000 clones, roughly 85% found once; its top ten account for approximately 4%. The CDR3 runs 12 residues. V lost 5 bases, J lost 5 bases, and 4 bases stayed unmatched. Germline V lookup: CDR1 GTSNPN, CDR2 SVGIG (reference sequence). The source of this sequence is a woman aged 40 to 50 in good health. Some clones in this sample may be carry-over from other donors' samples. This chain links TRBV30 with TRBJ2-7; 9 bases map to TRBD1. The sequencing sample was made of peripheral blood mononuclear cells. The CDR3 region has the DNA TGTGCCTGGGACAGGGGGGTCAACGAGCAGTACTTC. It codes for CAWDRGVNEQYF.